This T cell receptor beta chain was profiled in a study of cytomegalovirus exposure and HLA in healthy donors. Study results and limitations: Sequence variants that were highly shared formed a cluster that was likely a sequencing artifact.

Trimming took 4 bases from V and 5 from J, leaving 11 bases between them. The CDR3 runs 13 residues. Germline CDR1 LNHDA, CDR2 SQIVND (reference sequence). The study ran its PCR with 60 Vbeta and 13 Jbeta primers. Using immunoSEQ multiplex PCR, the repertoire was profiled, and TCRdb retains in-frame clones only, with some absent. Among roughly 200,000 clones, about 82% were seen once, and the ten largest hold 2% to 2.5%. As concerns this clone: The target antigen is unknown.

The chain carries TRBV19 and TRBJ1-1; tentative D call: TRBD1 (6 bases). The receptor was derived from a woman aged 45-60 years in good health and CMV-seronegative. The sample consisted of PBMCs. CDR3 sequence: CASSTQGKTEAFF. DNA of the CDR3: TGTGCCAGTAGTACCCAGGGGAAGACTGAAGCTTTCTTT.